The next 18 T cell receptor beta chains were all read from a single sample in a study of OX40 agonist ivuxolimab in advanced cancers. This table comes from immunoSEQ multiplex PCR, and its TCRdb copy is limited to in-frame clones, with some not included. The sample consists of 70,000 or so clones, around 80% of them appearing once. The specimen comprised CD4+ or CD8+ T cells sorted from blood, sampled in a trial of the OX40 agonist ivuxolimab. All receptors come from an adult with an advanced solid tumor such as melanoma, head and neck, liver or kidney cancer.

CDR3 coding DNA: TGTGCCAGCAGTTACATTGTTGGGGGGTCTGGAAACACCATATATTTT. It translates to CASSYIVGGSGNTIYF. This chain joins TRBV6-6 and TRBJ1-3; D might be TRBD1 (5 bases). Germline assignment: CDR1 MNHNY and CDR2 SVGAGI (reference sequence). CDR3 size: 16 residues. V dropped 2 bases and J dropped 1 base, with 12 bases sitting between them.

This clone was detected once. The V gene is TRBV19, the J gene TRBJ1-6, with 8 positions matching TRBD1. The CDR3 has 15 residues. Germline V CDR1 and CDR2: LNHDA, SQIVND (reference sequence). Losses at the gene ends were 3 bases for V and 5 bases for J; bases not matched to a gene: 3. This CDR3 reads CASSIQGADNSPLHF. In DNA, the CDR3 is TGTGCCAGTAGTATCCAGGGGGCCGATAATTCACCCCTCCACTTT.

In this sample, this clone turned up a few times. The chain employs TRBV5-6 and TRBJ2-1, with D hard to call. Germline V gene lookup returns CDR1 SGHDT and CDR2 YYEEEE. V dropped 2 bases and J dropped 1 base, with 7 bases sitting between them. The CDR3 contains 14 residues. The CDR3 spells CASSLGFSYNEQFF. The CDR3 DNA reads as TGTGCCAGCAGCTTAGGATTTTCCTACAATGAGCAGTTCTTC.

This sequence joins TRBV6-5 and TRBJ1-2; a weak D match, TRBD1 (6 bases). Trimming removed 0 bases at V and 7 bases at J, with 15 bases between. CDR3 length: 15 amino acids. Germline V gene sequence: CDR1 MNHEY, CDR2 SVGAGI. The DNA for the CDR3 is TGTGCCAGCAGTTACTCGGGGGACATCGCTAGTGGCTACACCTTC. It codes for CASSYSGDIASGYTF.

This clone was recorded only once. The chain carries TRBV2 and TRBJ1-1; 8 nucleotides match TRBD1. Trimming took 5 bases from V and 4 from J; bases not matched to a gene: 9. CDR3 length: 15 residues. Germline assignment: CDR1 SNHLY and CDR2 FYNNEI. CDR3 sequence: CASSQDRGVGTEAFF. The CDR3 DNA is TGTGCCAGCAGTCAAGACAGGGGAGTTGGCACTGAAGCTTTCTTT.

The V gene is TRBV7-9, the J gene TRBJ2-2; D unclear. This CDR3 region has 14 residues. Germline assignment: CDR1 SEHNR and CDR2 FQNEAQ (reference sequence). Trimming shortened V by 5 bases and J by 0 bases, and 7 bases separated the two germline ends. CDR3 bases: TGTGCCAGCAGCCGTACGACGAACACCGGGGAGCTGTTTTTT. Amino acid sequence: CASSRTTNTGELFF.

The CDR3 region is CASSQAGAQGTQYF. The CDR3 region has the DNA TGTGCCAGCAGCCAAGCTGGGGCGCAGGGTACGCAGTATTTT. This chain links TRBV4-2 with TRBJ2-3, with D possibly being TRBD1 (5 bases). The V end lost 1 base, the J end lost 8 bases, and 13 bases lay between the germline ends. The CDR3 runs 14 residues. The germline V gene has CDR1 LGHNA and CDR2 YNFKEQ.

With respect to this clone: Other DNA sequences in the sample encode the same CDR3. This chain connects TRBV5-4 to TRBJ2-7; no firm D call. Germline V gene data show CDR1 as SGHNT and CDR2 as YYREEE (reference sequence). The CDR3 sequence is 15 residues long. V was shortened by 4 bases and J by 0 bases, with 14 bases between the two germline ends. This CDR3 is CASSLVGRNSYEQYF. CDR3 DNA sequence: TGTGCCAGCAGCCTGGTTGGGCGCAACTCCTACGAGCAGTACTTC.

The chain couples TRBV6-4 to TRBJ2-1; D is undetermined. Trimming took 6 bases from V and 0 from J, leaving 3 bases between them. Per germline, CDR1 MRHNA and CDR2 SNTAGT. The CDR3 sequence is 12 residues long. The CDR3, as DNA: TGTGCCAGCAGAAACTCCTACAATGAGCAGTTCTTC. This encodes CASRNSYNEQFF.

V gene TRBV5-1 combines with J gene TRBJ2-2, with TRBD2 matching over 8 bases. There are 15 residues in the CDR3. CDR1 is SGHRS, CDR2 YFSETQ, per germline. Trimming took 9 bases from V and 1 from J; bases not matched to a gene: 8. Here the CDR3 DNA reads TGCGCCACCACCCGGGGGGGCAAGAACACCGGGGAGCTGTTTTTT. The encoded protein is CATTRGGKNTGELFF.

The CDR3 loop is CASSRDVSPSGNTIYF. The CDR3 bases are TGTGCCAGCAGCAGGGATGTCAGCCCCTCTGGAAACACCATATATTTT. The rearrangement joins TRBV21-1 to TRBJ1-3. TRBV21-1 is deemed a pseudogene. The CDR3 totals 16 residues.

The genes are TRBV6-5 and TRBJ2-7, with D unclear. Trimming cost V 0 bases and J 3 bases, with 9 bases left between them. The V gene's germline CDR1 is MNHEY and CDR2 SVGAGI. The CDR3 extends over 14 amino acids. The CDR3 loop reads CASSYSFSGYEQYF. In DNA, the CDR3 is TGTGCCAGCAGTTACTCGTTTTCGGGCTACGAGCAGTACTTC.

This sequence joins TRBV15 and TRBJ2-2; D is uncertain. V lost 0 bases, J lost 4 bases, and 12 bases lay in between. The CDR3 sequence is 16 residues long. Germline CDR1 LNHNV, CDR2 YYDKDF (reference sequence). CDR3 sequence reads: CATSREYNRATGELFF. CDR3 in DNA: TGTGCCACCAGCAGAGAATATAATAGGGCCACCGGGGAGCTGTTTTTT.

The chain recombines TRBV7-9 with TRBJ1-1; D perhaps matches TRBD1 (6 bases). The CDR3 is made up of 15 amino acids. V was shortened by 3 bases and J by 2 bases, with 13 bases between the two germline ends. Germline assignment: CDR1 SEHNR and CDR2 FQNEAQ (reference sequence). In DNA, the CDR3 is TGTGCCAGCAGCTTTAGACAGGACGGCAACACTGAAGCTTTCTTT. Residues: CASSFRQDGNTEAFF.

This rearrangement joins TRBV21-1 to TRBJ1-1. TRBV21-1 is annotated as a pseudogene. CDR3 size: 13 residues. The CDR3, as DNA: TGTGCCAGCAGCAAATACCTGAACACTGAAGCTTTCTTT. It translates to CASSKYLNTEAFF.

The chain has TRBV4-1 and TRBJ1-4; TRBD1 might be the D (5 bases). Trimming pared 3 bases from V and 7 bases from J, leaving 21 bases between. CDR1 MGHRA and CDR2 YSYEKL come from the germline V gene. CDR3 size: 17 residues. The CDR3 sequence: CASSQTSGTGSTEKLFF. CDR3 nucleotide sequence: TGCGCCAGCAGCCAGACGAGCGGGACCGGTAGTACTGAAAAACTGTTTTTT.

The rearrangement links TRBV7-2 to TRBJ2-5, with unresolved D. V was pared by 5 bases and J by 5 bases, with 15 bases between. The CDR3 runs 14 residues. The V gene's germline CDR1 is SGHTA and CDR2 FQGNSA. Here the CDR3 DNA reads TGTGCCAGCAGCCCCTATGGGGTTGGGGAGACCCAGTACTTC. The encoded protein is CASSPYGVGETQYF.

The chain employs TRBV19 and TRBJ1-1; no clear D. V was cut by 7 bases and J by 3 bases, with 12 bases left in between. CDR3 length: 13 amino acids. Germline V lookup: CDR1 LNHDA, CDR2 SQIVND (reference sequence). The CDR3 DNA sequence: TGTGCCAGTAAAAGAAGGATGGACACTGAAGCTTTCTTT. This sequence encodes CASKRRMDTEAFF.